A selection of T cell receptor beta chains follows, all from one sample in a study of shared clonotypes between healthy human individuals. Libraries were prepared by immunoSEQ multiplex PCR; TCRdb keeps only in-frame clonotypes and omits some of them. Here the sample spans 2 million to 2.5 million clones, 85% to 95% being singletons. The sample consisted of naive CD4+ T cells from PBMCs. All receptors derive from a man aged 18 to 29 in good health. Some clones in this sample may be carry-over from other donors' samples. CDR3s include the opening cysteine and the closing phenylalanine or tryptophan. A D gene is named only where the DNA matches it firmly. Clone size is stated in some rows and not others, as once, few, many or a class when expanded.

size	V	D	J	DNA	CDR3
NA	TRBV2	TRBD1	TRBJ2-7	TGTGCCAGCAGTGCCGGGGGACAGGGTACCTACGAGCAGTACTTC	CASSAGGQGTYEQYF
NA	TRBV7-2	TRBD1	TRBJ1-5	TGTGCCAGCAGCCTCTTTCAGGGGGCAAGCAATCAGCCCCAGCATTTT	CASSLFQGASNQPQHF
NA	TRBV6-5	NA	TRBJ1-1	TGTGCCAGCAGTTACGATTACCCCGGGGGGGCTTTCTTT	CASSYDYPGGAFF
few	TRBV6-5	NA	TRBJ1-1	TGTGCCAGCAGTTCCCTTTTGTTGAACACTGAAGCTTTCTTT	CASSSLLLNTEAFF
NA	TRBV28	TRBD1	TRBJ1-5	TGTGCCAGCAGTCTAGGGGGCTCCATCAATCAGCCCCAGCATTTT	CASSLGGSINQPQHF
NA	TRBV28	NA	TRBJ2-7	TGTGCCAGCAACCATAGGAGCCTCGAGCAGTACTTC	CASNHRSLEQYF
NA	TRBV15	TRBD1	TRBJ1-3	TGTGCCACCAGCAGAGATCGCGGCGGGACAGCTAAAAACACCATATATTTT	CATSRDRGGTAKNTIYF
few	TRBV4-2	TRBD2	TRBJ2-7	TGTGCCAGCAGCCAAGGAGCGCCCGGATCCTTCAGCGGGAGGCTCCACGAGCAGTACTTC	CASSQGAPGSFSGRLHEQYF
NA	TRBV2	NA	TRBJ2-3	TGTGCCAGCAGGGTTGAAGGGGGTTGGGATACGCAGTATTTT	CASRVEGGWDTQYF
few	TRBV27	NA	TRBJ1-1	TGTGCCAGCAGATCGGAACGACGGGCTGAAGCTTTCTTT	CASRSERRAEAFF
NA	TRBV19	TRBD2	TRBJ2-1	TGTGCCAGTAGTATAGGGACTAGCGGGAAATACAATGAGCAGTTCTTC	CASSIGTSGKYNEQFF
NA	TRBV6-5	TRBD1	TRBJ2-5	TGTGCCAGCAGGGGACAGGGGTACCAAGAGACCCAGTACTTC	CASRGQGYQETQYF
once	TRBV28	NA	TRBJ2-1	TGTGCCAGCAGTCCCCCTTCTAGCAATAACAATGAGCAGTTCTTC	CASSPPSSNNNEQFF
NA	TRBV6-1	NA	TRBJ2-7	TGTGCCAGCAGAGCCGACGGGGCCTACGAGCAGTACTTC	CASRADGAYEQYF
NA	TRBV4-1	TRBD2	TRBJ2-5	TGCGCCAGCAGCCAAGACCGGGGGGACCCAGCGAGGGAGACCCAGTACTTC	CASSQDRGDPARETQYF
NA	TRBV21-1	NA	TRBJ1-4	TGTGCCAGCAGCAAAACCCAGGGTTTTGAAAAACTGTTTTTT	CASSKTQGFEKLFF
NA	TRBV7-3	NA	TRBJ1-4	TGTGCCAGCAGCTCCGGGCCTAATGAAAAACTGTTTTTT	CASSSGPNEKLFF
NA	TRBV4-1	NA	TRBJ1-5	TGCGCCAGCAGCCCCCAAGAGTGGGGGGATAGCAATCAGCCCCAGCATTTT	CASSPQEWGDSNQPQHF
NA	TRBV6-5	NA	TRBJ1-4	TGTGCCAGCAGTTACGCGGACAGATCAACTAATGAAAAACTGTTTTTT	CASSYADRSTNEKLFF
NA	TRBV27	NA	TRBJ1-1	TGTGCCAGCAGTTTACGAAGGGGCATTAACACTGAAGCTTTCTTT	CASSLRRGINTEAFF
NA	TRBV9	TRBD2	TRBJ2-3	TGTGCCAGCAGCGTAGGTGGGACTAGCGGGGCCAATAGGGGAAATACGCAGTATTTT	CASSVGGTSGANRGNTQYF
once	TRBV4-2	NA	TRBJ2-7	TGTGCCAGCAGCCAAGATTCCGGGGGCTACGAGCAGTACTTC	CASSQDSGGYEQYF
NA	TRBV6-5	NA	TRBJ2-3	TGTGCCAGCAGTTTACCCGGGACAGATACGCAGTATTTT	CASSLPGTDTQYF
NA	TRBV27	TRBD2	TRBJ2-7	TGTGCCAGCAGGGGACTAGCGAGATACGAGCAGTACTTC	CASRGLARYEQYF
NA	TRBV11-2	NA	TRBJ2-1	TGTGCCAGCGGTTCGCGTACAGGACTTTACAATGAGCAGTTCTTC	CASGSRTGLYNEQFF
NA	TRBV11-2	NA	TRBJ2-1	TGTGCCAGCAGCAATCGATGGGCCGACAATGAGCAGTTCTTC	CASSNRWADNEQFF
NA	TRBV7-9	NA	TRBJ2-1	TGTGCCAGCAGCCCTAAGGGCAATGAGCAGTTCTTC	CASSPKGNEQFF
NA	TRBV9	NA	TRBJ2-7	TGTGCCAGCAGCGTAGATAGGGTATCCTACGAGCAGTACTTC	CASSVDRVSYEQYF
NA	TRBV9	TRBD2	TRBJ2-5	TGTGCCAGCAGCGCCAGGATGGGGGGGGAGACCCAGTACTTC	CASSARMGGETQYF
NA	TRBV4-2	NA	TRBJ2-5	TGTGCCAGCAGCCAAGCCCTCCAAGAGACCCAGTACTTC	CASSQALQETQYF
NA	TRBV5-1	TRBD2	TRBJ2-1	TGCGCCAGCCGGAGACTAGCGTACAATGAGCAGTTCTTC	CASRRLAYNEQFF
NA	TRBV27	NA	TRBJ2-1	TGTGCCAGCAGTTTATGGGCAGATTCCTACAATGAGCAGTTCTTC	CASSLWADSYNEQFF
NA	TRBV18	NA	TRBJ2-7	TGTGCCAGCTCACGGCCGGACAGCTACGAGCAGTACTTC	CASSRPDSYEQYF
NA	TRBV2	NA	TRBJ1-5	TGTGCCAGCAGTGTCCCGAATCAGCCCCAGCATTTT	CASSVPNQPQHF
NA	TRBV7-2	TRBD2	TRBJ2-5	TGTGCCAGCAGCTTAGCGGGGACTAGCGGGTATGAGACCCAGTACTTC	CASSLAGTSGYETQYF
NA	TRBV15	TRBD2	TRBJ2-7	TGTGCCACCAGCAGAGATAGGGCGGGAGGGTTTTACGAGCAGTACTTC	CATSRDRAGGFYEQYF
NA	TRBV5-1	NA	TRBJ2-5	TGCGCCAGCAGCTTGGCAGGGTTAGAGACCCAGTACTTC	CASSLAGLETQYF
NA	TRBV27	TRBD2	TRBJ2-5	TGTGCCAGCAGTTTCTTGTCTAGCGGGACCACAACCGGTACCGAGACCCAGTACTTC	CASSFLSSGTTTGTETQYF
NA	TRBV18	NA	TRBJ1-1	TGTGCCAGCTCACCCACAGGGACGAACACTGAAGCTTTCTTT	CASSPTGTNTEAFF
NA	TRBV29-1	TRBD1	TRBJ2-7	TGCAGCGTTGAAGATAACAGGGGCGCCTACGAGCAGTACTTC	CSVEDNRGAYEQYF
NA	TRBV25-1	NA	TRBJ1-1	TGTGCCAGCAGTGAATTTCCAGCGACTGAAGCTTTCTTT	CASSEFPATEAFF
NA	TRBV6-5	NA	TRBJ1-1	TGTGCCAGCCGGTCCAGGCCAAACACTGAAGCTTTCTTT	CASRSRPNTEAFF
NA	TRBV5-8	NA	TRBJ2-7	TGTGCCAGCAGCTTACAGGGAGGGCTTCCATACGAGCAGTACTTC	CASSLQGGLPYEQYF
NA	TRBV4-1	TRBD2	TRBJ2-2	TGCGCCAGCAGCCAAGAAAAAAGGGGCGGGAGGAGGGCCGGGGAGCTGTTTTTT	CASSQEKRGGRRAGELFF
NA	TRBV5-1	NA	TRBJ1-4	TGCGCCAGCAGCTTGGTGCAGGGGACTAATGAAAAACTGTTTTTT	CASSLVQGTNEKLFF
NA	TRBV6-1	TRBD1	TRBJ2-5	TGTGCCAGCAGTGAAGTCCAGGGGGCTTATGAGACCCAGTACTTC	CASSEVQGAYETQYF
NA	TRBV2	TRBD1	TRBJ2-5	TGTGCCAGGGACAGGGAGAAAGAAGAGACCCAGTACTTC	CARDREKEETQYF
once	TRBV7-2	NA	TRBJ2-3	TGTGCCAGCAGCCCGCAAATATCTCTGACAGATACGCAGTATTTT	CASSPQISLTDTQYF
once	TRBV27	NA	TRBJ2-1	TGTGCCAGCAGTTTAGACTACTACGACAATGAGCAGTTCTTC	CASSLDYYDNEQFF
NA	TRBV28	NA	TRBJ1-5	TGTGCCAGCAGTTTACGGTCAAGGAACCAGCCCCAGCATTTT	CASSLRSRNQPQHF
NA	TRBV7-3	TRBD2	TRBJ2-2	TGTGCCAGCAGCTACAGACTAGCGGCGAACACCGGGGAGCTGTTTTTT	CASSYRLAANTGELFF
once	TRBV7-2	NA	TRBJ1-5	TGTGCCAGCAGCCCACGCGGCCCCCTCAATCAGCCCCAGCATTTT	CASSPRGPLNQPQHF
NA	TRBV20-1	NA	TRBJ1-1	TGCAGTGCTACCCGGAACACTGAAGCTTTCTTT	CSATRNTEAFF
NA	TRBV6-4	NA	TRBJ1-1	TGTGCCAGCAGTCCCGGGACCTTTAACACTGAAGCTTTCTTT	CASSPGTFNTEAFF
NA	TRBV15	TRBD1	TRBJ2-7	TGTGCCACCAGCAGAGACGTTAGGACAGGGGATGGGGAGCAGTACTTC	CATSRDVRTGDGEQYF
once	TRBV6-1	TRBD1	TRBJ2-3	TGTGCCAGCAGTGAAGCGAGGGGGCCCGCTACCCGGCCAGATACGCAGTATTTT	CASSEARGPATRPDTQYF
NA	TRBV29-1	NA	TRBJ2-5	TGCAGCGCCCAGACAGCAACTCGGGCGTACTTC	CSAQTATRAYF
NA	TRBV18	TRBD1	TRBJ2-7	TGTGCCAGCTCGCGGGACAGGGTATCCTACGAGCAGTACTTC	CASSRDRVSYEQYF
NA	TRBV27	NA	TRBJ2-1	TGTGCCAGCAGTAGTACTCTTGACCCCTACAATGAGCAGTTCTTC	CASSSTLDPYNEQFF